The rows below give T cell receptor beta chains drawn from one sample of a study of blood T cells in healthy people across ages. TCRdb analysed the 5' RACE reads with MiXCR anew, one entry per CDR3 protein. This repertoire shows about 700,000 distinct CDR3 sequences, about 34% found once; its top ten account for about 16%. The sample was blood. The receptors shown here come from a woman aged 80 or over in good health. Each CDR3 is given with its conserved first and last residue. Fields, in order: J gene, clone size, D gene, V gene, CDR3 DNA, CDR3 protein. The D gene is left open where the match is weak. Not all rows give a size; the values are once, few, many and, for expanded clones, a class.

>TRBJ1-1|NA|NA|TRBV20-1
TGCAGTGCCTACGACCCAAGGGCTGAAGCTTTCTTT
CSAYDPRAEAFF
>TRBJ2-3|few|TRBD2|TRBV4-3
TGCGCCAGCAGCCAAGGGACTAGCGGGGGGAGCGGCGCAGATACGCAGTATTTT
CASSQGTSGGSGADTQYF
>TRBJ1-1|few|TRBD1|TRBV6-1
TGTGCCAGCAGTGTTACTACGACAGGGGACACTGAAGCTTTCTTT
CASSVTTTGDTEAFF
>TRBJ2-1|many|TRBD2|TRBV6-5
TGTGCCAGCAGTTACTCGTTCACTAGCGGGAATGAGCAGTTCTTC
CASSYSFTSGNEQFF
>TRBJ2-5|many|TRBD2|TRBV4-3
TGCGCCAGCAGCCAGAGGACTAGCGGGGGGTCGGAGACCCAGTACTTC
CASSQRTSGGSETQYF
>TRBJ2-7|many|NA|TRBV20-1
TGCAGTGCTGTATCACGCGGACTCGGCTCCTACGAGCAGTACTTC
CSAVSRGLGSYEQYF
>TRBJ2-1|NA|NA|TRBV7-2
TGTGCCAGCACCCGGACTGGCGGGGGCCCCACCTACAATGAGCCGTTCTTC
CASTRTGGGPTYNEPFF
>TRBJ2-6|many|NA|TRBV7-2
TGTGCCAGCAGCCGAGTTCAGGGCTTTGGGGCCAACGTCCTGACTTTC
CASSRVQGFGANVLTF
>TRBJ2-5|many|NA|TRBV7-9
TGTGCCAGCAGCGAGGGGGGGGGCTCCTTCGAGACCCAGTACTTC
CASSEGGGSFETQYF
>TRBJ2-5|NA|TRBD2|TRBV20-1
TGCAGTGCTTCCCCCATAGCGGGCCAAGAGACCCAGTACTTC
CSASPIAGQETQYF
>TRBJ2-4|NA|TRBD1|TRBV10-3
TGTGCCATCAGTGAGTCGTGGACAGGGGACACGCGGCAGTACTTC
CAISESWTGDTRQYF
>TRBJ1-1|NA|TRBD1|TRBV30
TGTGCCTGGAGTGTCCAGGGGGTTTCTGAAGCTTTCTTT
CAWSVQGVSEAFF
>TRBJ2-4|once|NA|TRBV7-2
TGTGCCAGCAGCCCAACGGGGAATAGATACAAAAACATTCAGTACTTC
CASSPTGNRYKNIQYF
>TRBJ2-1|NA|NA|TRBV20-1
TGCAGTGCCCCGGAGTACGGGGGTGAGCAGTTCTTC
CSAPEYGGEQFF
>TRBJ2-3|NA|NA|TRBV5-5
TGTGCCAGCAGCTCTGACCTAGCGGATACGCAGTATTTT
CASSSDLADTQYF
>TRBJ2-1|NA|NA|TRBV7-9
TGTGCCAGCAGCCCCGTTGGGGCGTACAATGAGCAGTTCTTC
CASSPVGAYNEQFF
>TRBJ2-3|NA|NA|TRBV12-3/TRBV12-4
TGTGCCAGCAGAAACAGCTACAGAACAGATACGCGGTATTTT
CASRNSYRTDTRYF
>TRBJ2-3|many|NA|TRBV3-1
TGTGCCAGCAGCCAAGATTTGCAGTCAGATACGCAGTATTTT
CASSQDLQSDTQYF
>TRBJ2-3|NA|TRBD1|TRBV7-8
TGTGCCAGCAGCTTAGTCCCCGGTTGGCAGGGGGCCGATACGCAGTATTTT
CASSLVPGWQGADTQYF
>TRBJ1-4|many|NA|TRBV2
TGTGCCAGCATTGTCTCAACTAATGAAAAACTGTTTTTT
CASIVSTNEKLFF
>TRBJ1-5|few|NA|TRBV20-1
TGCAGTGCTCAGAGGCAGAACCCCACTCAGCCCCAGCATTTT
CSAQRQNPTQPQHF
>TRBJ2-7|NA|NA|TRBV24-1
TGTGCCACCAGTGACATAGCCCCCCGGGGCGAGCAGTACTTC
CATSDIAPRGEQYF
>TRBJ2-1|NA|TRBD2|TRBV10-3
TGTGCCATCACGCGGGGGACTAGCGAGGCCAATGAGCAGTTCTTC
CAITRGTSEANEQFF
>TRBJ1-1|NA|TRBD1|TRBV20-1
TGCAGTGCCAGGGGGGGAGGAATCACTGAAGCTTTCTTT
CSARGGGITEAFF
>TRBJ2-3|many|TRBD2|TRBV4-3
TGCGCCAGCAGCCAGGGGACTAGCGGCGACGGGGATACGCAGTATTTT
CASSQGTSGDGDTQYF
>TRBJ2-7|NA|NA|TRBV20-1
TGCAGTGCTAGTCGGGGCTATACCTACGAGCAGTACTTC
CSASRGYTYEQYF
>TRBJ2-5|NA|NA|TRBV29-1
TGCAGCGTACGGTTGGGGCAGAGTAGGGAGACCCAGTACTTC
CSVRLGQSRETQYF
>TRBJ1-1|NA|NA|TRBV3-1
TGTGCCAGCTCAATTACGGACGATTGGAACACTGAAGCTTTCTTT
CASSITDDWNTEAFF
>TRBJ2-1|many|TRBD1|TRBV6-1
TGTGCCAGCAGTGTGGCGCTGACAGGGGGGAATCATGAGCAGTTCTTC
CASSVALTGGNHEQFF
>TRBJ2-5|many|TRBD1|TRBV5-1
TGCGCCAGCAGCTCGGGACAGGGGCACGGGGAGACCCAGTACTTC
CASSSGQGHGETQYF
>TRBJ2-2|few|NA|TRBV30
TGTGCCTGGAGACGACGGCGTACCGGGGAGCTGTTTTTT
CAWRRRRTGELFF
>TRBJ1-2|many|NA|TRBV5-8
TGTGCCAGCAGCTCGGGGGGCCCAGCCAACTATGGCTACACCTTC
CASSSGGPANYGYTF
>TRBJ2-5|few|NA|TRBV12-3/TRBV12-4
TGTGCCAGCAGTTTGCTCAGCCAAGAGACCCAGTACTTC
CASSLLSQETQYF
>TRBJ1-2|few|TRBD1|TRBV10-3
TGTGCCATCAGTGAGTCGGTGACAGGGGGCTATGGCTACACCTTC
CAISESVTGGYGYTF
>TRBJ2-1|many|NA|TRBV7-9
TGTGCCAGCAGCCCCGGGGCGGGGGCCTGGAATGAGCAGTTCTTC
CASSPGAGAWNEQFF
>TRBJ2-7|NA|TRBD1|TRBV20-1
TGCAGTGCCACCTCGGACAGGGGGCTGTACGAGCAGTACTTC
CSATSDRGLYEQYF
>TRBJ2-1|many|TRBD2|TRBV28
TGTGCCAGCGGAGATCTAGCGGGGGGCAAGTTCTTC
CASGDLAGGKFF
>TRBJ1-1|many|NA|TRBV20-1
TGCAGTGCCGCACCTGGACGGTCGAACACTGAAGCTTTCTTT
CSAAPGRSNTEAFF
>TRBJ2-1|many|NA|TRBV30
TGTGCCTGGAGTCAACAGGGCCATGAGCAGTTCTTC
CAWSQQGHEQFF
>TRBJ1-6|few|NA|TRBV20-1
TGCAGTGCTAGAGAGTTGCAGACTACTTATAATTCACCCCTCCACTTT
CSARELQTTYNSPLHF
>TRBJ1-5|NA|NA|TRBV19
TGTGCCAGTACCTCCGGCACAAGCAATCAGCCCCAGCATTTT
CASTSGTSNQPQHF
>TRBJ1-1|many|TRBD1|TRBV27
TGTGCCAGCAGATTCTCCGGGACAGGGAATGAAGCTTTCTTT
CASRFSGTGNEAFF
>TRBJ1-5|NA|NA|TRBV6-5
TGTGCCCGCAGTAGGGGGGCCGGCAATCAGCCCCAGCATTTT
CARSRGAGNQPQHF
>TRBJ2-5|many|TRBD1|TRBV20-1
TGCAGTGCAGCCGACAGGGGGCTAACGGAGACCCAGTACTTC
CSAADRGLTETQYF
>TRBJ2-7|few|NA|TRBV7-6
TGTGCCAGCAGCTTGGGCCAGAGTCAAGAGACCCGGTACTTC
CASSLGQSQETRYF
>TRBJ2-5|many|TRBD2|TRBV5-1
TGCGCCACCCGACCAGGGACTAGCGGAGGAGAGACCCAGTACTTC
CATRPGTSGGETQYF
>TRBJ2-7|many|NA|TRBV4-2
TGTGCCAGCAGCCCCATGCCAGGGACGGCCGAGCAGTACTTC
CASSPMPGTAEQYF